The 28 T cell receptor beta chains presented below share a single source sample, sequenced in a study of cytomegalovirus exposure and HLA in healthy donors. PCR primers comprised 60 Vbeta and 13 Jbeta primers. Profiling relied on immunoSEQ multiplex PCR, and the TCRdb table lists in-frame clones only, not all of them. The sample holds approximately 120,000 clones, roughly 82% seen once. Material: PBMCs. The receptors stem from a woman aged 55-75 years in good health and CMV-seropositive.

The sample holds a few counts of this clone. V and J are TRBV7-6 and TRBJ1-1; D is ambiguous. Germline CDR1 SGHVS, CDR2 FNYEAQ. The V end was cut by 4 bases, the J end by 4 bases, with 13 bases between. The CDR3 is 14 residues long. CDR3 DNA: TGTGCCAGCAGCTCCACAGAGGGAAGCACTGAAGCTTTCTTT. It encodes CASSSTEGSTEAFF.

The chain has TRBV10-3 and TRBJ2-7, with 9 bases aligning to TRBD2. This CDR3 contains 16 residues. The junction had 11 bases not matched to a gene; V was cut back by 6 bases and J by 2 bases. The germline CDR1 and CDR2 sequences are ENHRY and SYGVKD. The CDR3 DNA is TGTGCCATCAGAGGGGCTAGCGGGGTTGCAGCCTACGAGCAGTACTTC. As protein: CAIRGASGVAAYEQYF.

The CDR3 bases are TGTGCCAGCAGCTTAAGTCCCACGGTGTACCAAGAGACCCAGTACTTC. Protein sequence: CASSLSPTVYQETQYF. This rearrangement joins TRBV7-3 to TRBJ2-5; D remains ambiguous. CDR1 is SGHTA, CDR2 FQGTGA, per germline. V gave up 1 base and J gave up 0 bases, with 12 bases separating them. The CDR3 is 16 residues long.

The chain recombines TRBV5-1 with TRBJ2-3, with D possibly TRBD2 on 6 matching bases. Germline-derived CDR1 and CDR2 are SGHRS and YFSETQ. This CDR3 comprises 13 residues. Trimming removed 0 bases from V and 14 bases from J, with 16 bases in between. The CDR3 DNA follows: TGCGCCAGCAGCTTGGAGGGCGGGAATTGGCTGTATTTT. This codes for CASSLEGGNWLYF.

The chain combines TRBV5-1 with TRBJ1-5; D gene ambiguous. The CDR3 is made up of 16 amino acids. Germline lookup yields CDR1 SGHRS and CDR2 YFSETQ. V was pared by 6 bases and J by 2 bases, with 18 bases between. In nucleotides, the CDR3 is TGCGCCAGCAAGCCCGGCCAAACGGCGGGCAATCAGCCCCAGCATTTT. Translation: CASKPGQTAGNQPQHF.

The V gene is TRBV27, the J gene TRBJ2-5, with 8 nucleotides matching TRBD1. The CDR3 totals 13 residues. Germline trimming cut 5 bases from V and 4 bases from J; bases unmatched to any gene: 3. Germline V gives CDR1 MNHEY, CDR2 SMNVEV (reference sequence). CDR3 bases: TGTGCCAGCAGTCCACAGGGGGTAGAGACCCAGTACTTC. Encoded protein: CASSPQGVETQYF.

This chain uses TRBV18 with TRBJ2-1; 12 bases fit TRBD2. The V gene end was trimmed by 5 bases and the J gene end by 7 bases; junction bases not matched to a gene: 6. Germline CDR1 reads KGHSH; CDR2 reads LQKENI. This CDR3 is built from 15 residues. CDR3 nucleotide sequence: TGTGCCAGCTCAAGAGGACTAGCGGGAATTAATGAGCAGTTCTTC. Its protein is CASSRGLAGINEQFF.

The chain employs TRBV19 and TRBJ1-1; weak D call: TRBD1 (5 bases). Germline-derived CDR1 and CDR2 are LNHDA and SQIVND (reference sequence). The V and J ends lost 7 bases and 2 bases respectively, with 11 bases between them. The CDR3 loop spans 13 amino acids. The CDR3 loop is CASTPGGNTEAFF. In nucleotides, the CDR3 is TGTGCCAGTACCCCGGGGGGTAACACTGAAGCTTTCTTT. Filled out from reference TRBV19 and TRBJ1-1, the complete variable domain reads DGGITQSPKYLFRKEGQNVTLSCEQNLNHDAMYWYRQDPGQGLRLIYYSQIVNDFQKGDIAEGYSVSREKKESFPLTVTSAQKNPTAFYLCASTPGGNTEAFFGQGTRLTVV.

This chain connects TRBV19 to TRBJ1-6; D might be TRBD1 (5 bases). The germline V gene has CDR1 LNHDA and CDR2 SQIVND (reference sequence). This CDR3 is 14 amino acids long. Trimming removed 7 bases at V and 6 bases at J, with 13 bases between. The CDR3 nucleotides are TGTGCCAGTACCAATAGGGGAGGTAATTCACCCCTCCACTTT. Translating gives CASTNRGGNSPLHF.

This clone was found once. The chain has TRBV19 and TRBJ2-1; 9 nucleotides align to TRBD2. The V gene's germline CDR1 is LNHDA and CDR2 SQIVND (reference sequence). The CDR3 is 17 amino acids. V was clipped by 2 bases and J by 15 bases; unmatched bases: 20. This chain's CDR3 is CASSISASGNIRKRWFF. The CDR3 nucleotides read TGTGCCAGTAGTATATCGGCTAGCGGGAATATTAGGAAACGGTGGTTCTTC.

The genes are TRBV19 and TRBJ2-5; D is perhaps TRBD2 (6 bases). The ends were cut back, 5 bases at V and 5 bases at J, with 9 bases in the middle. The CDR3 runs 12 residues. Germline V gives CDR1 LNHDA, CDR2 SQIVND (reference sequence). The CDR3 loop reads CASSEGGETQYF. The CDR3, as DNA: TGTGCCAGTAGTGAAGGAGGGGAGACCCAGTACTTC.

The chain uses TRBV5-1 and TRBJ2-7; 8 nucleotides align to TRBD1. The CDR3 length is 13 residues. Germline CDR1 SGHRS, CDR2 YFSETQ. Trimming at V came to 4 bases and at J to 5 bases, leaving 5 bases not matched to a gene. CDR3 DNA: TGCGCCAGCAGCCGAGGACAGGGCCACGAGCAGTACTTC. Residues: CASSRGQGHEQYF.

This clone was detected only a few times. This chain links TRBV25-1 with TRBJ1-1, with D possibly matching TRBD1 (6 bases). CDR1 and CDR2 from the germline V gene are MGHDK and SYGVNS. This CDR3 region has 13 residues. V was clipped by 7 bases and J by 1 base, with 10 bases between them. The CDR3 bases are TGTGCCAGCAAACCGACAGGGAACACTGAAGCTTTCTTT. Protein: CASKPTGNTEAFF.

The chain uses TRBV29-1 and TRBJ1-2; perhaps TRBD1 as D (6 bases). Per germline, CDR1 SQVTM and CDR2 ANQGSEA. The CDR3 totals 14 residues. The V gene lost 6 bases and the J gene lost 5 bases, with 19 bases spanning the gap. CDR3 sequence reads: CSVPGGYGTYGYTF. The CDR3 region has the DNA TGCAGCGTGCCGGGGGGCTACGGTACTTATGGCTACACCTTC. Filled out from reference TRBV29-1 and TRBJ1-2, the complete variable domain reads SAVISQKPSRDICQRGTSLTIQCQVDSQVTMMFWYRQQPGQSLTLIATANQGSEATYESGFVIDKFPISRPNLTFSTLTVSNMSPEDSSIYLCSVPGGYGTYGYTFGSGTRLTVV.

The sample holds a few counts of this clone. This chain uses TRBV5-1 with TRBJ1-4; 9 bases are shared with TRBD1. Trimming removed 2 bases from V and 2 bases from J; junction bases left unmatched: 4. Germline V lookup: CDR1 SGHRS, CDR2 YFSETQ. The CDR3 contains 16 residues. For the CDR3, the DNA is TGCGCCAGCAGCTTACCTGGGACAGGGACTAATGAAAAACTGTTTTTT. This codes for CASSLPGTGTNEKLFF.

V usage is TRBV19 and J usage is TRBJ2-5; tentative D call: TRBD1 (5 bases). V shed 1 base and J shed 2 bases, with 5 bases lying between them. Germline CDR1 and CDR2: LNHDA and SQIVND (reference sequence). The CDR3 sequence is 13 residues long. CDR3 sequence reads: CASSIGQQETQYF. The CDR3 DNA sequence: TGTGCCAGTAGTATAGGACAGCAAGAGACCCAGTACTTC.

The CDR3, as DNA: TGTGCCAGCAGCTTAGACAGATATGGCTACACCTTC. It is translated as CASSLDRYGYTF. The chain uses TRBV13 and TRBJ1-2; unclear D gene. The CDR3 is 12 residues long. Germline V gene lookup returns CDR1 PRHDT and CDR2 FYEKMQ (reference sequence). The V gene lost 1 base and the J gene lost 5 bases, with 5 bases spanning the gap.

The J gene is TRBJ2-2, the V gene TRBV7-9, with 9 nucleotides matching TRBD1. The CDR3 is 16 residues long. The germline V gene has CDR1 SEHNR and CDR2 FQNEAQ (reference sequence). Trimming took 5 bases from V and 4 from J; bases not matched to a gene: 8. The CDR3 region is CASSQGQGDGTGELFF. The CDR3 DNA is TGTGCCAGCAGCCAGGGACAGGGCGACGGCACCGGGGAGCTGTTTTTT.

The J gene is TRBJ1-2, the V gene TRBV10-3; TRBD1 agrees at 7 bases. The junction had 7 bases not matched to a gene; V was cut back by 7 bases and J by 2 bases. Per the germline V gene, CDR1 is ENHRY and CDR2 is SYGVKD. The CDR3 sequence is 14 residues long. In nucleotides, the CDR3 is TGTGCCATCAATGGACAGGCGGCAAACTATGGCTACACCTTC. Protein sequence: CAINGQAANYGYTF.

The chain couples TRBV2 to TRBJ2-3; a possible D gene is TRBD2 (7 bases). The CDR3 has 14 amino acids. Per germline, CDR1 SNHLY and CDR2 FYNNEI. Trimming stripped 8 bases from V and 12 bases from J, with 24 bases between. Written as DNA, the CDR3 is TGTGCCAGCGACACAACAGGGCTAGCGGCTCGTCAGTATTTT. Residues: CASDTTGLAARQYF.

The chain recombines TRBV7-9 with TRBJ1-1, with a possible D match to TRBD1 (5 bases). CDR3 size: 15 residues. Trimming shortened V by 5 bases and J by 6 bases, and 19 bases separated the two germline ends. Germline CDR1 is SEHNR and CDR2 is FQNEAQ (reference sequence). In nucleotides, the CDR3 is TGTGCCAGCAGCCCGGGGGTAGGGATAGTGCCTGAAGCTTTCTTT. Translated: CASSPGVGIVPEAFF.

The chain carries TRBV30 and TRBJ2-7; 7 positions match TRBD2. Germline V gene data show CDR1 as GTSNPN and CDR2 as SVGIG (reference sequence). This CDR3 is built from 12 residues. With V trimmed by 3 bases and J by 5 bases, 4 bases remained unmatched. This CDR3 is CAWSRGSDEQYF. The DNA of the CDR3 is TGTGCCTGGAGCCGCGGGAGCGACGAGCAGTACTTC.

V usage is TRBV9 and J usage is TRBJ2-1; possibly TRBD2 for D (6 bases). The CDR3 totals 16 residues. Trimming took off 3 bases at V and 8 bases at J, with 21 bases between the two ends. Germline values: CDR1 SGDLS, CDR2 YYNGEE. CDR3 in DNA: TGTGCCAGCAGCGGGGGGGTAGCGGATACTTCCCATGAGCAGTTCTTC. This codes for CASSGGVADTSHEQFF.

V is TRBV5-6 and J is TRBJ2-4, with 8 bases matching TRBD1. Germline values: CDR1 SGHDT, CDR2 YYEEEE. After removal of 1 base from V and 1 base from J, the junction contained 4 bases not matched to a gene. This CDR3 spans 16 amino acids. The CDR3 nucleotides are TGTGCCAGCAGCTTGTCTCAGGGGGCGGCCAAAAACATTCAGTACTTC. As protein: CASSLSQGAAKNIQYF.

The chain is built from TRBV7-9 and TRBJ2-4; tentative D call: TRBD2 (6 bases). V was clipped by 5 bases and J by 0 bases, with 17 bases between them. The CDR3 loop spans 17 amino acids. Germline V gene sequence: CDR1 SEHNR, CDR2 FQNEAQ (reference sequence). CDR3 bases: TGTGCCAGCAGCCAAGAGGGACTCGCGATAGCCAAAAACATTCAGTACTTC. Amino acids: CASSQEGLAIAKNIQYF. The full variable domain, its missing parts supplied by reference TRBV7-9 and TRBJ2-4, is DTGVSQNPRHKITKRGQNVTFRCDPISEHNRLYWYRQTLGQGPEFLTYFQNEAQLEKSRLLSDRFSAERPKGSFSTLEIQRTEQGDSAMYLCASSQEGLAIAKNIQYFGAGTRLSVL.

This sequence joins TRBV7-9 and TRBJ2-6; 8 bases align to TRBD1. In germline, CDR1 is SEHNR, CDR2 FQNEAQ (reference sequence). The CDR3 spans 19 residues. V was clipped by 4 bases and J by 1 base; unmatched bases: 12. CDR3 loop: CASSSTRDRQQSGANVLTF. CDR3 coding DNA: TGTGCCAGCAGCTCAACCCGGGACAGGCAACAATCTGGGGCCAACGTCCTGACTTTC.

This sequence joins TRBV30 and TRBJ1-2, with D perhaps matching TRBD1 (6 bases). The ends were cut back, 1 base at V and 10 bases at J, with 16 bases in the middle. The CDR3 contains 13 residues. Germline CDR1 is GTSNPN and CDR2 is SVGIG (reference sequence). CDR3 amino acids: CAWSEQGPFNYTF. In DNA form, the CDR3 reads TGTGCCTGGAGTGAGCAGGGGCCCTTTAACTACACCTTC.

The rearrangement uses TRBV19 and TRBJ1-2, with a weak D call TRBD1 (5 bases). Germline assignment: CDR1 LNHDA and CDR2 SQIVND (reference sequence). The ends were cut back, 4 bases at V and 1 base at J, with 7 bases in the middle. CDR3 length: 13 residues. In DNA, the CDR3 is TGTGCCAGTAGTACACAGGTTAACTATGGCTACACCTTC. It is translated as CASSTQVNYGYTF.